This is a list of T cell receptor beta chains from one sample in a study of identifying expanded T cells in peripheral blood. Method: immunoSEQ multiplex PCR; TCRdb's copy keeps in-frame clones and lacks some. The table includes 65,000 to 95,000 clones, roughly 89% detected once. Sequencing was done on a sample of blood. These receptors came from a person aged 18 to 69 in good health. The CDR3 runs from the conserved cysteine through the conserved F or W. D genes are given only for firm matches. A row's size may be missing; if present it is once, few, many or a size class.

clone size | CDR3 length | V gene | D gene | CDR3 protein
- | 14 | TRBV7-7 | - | CASSPDGGNEKLFF
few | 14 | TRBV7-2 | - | CASSLSLWGDEQFF
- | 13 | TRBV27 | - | CASSFGRGGGYTF
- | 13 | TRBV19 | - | CASLSEPNTEAFF
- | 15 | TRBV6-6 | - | CASRYQTSPSNEQFF
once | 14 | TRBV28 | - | CASSSRVVVAEAFF
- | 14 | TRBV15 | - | CATSKRGTFNEQFF
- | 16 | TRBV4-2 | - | CASSLSLGASGNTIYF
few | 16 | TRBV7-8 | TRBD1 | CASSLRDRGSNTEAFF
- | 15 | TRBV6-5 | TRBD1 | CASSPGQGRYQPQHF
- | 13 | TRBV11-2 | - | CASSLNRRETQYF
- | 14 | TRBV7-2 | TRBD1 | CASSDRVMNTEAFF
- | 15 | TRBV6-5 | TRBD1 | CASSRDSYSNQPQHF
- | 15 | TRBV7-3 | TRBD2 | CASAGGRSSYNEQFF
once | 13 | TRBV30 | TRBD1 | CAWSRGGNTEAFF
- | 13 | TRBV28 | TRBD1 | CASSWDRDTEAFF